This paragraph reports one T cell receptor beta chain. The authors' processing: Quantification of nucleated cells was approximated via reference gene primer amplification. Assay: immunoSEQ multiplex PCR; the TCRdb copy retains only in-frame clones and omits some. The DNA was the basis for D and trimming; V, J and clone size are from that table. This table has about 120,000 clones, over 75% appearing once. The V end lost 0 bases, the J end lost 4 bases, and 15 bases lay between the germline ends. The CDR3 sequence is 15 residues long. Germline CDR1 reads SQVTM; CDR2 reads ANQGSEA. This sample is part of a study of blood T cell repertoires in COVID-19. As for the study in general: Specimens from acute and convalescent COVID-19 originated in the United States, Italy and Spain. T cells, B-cell-depleted T cells, or PBMCs provided the cDNA or gDNA that served as material.

The sequenced sample was peripheral blood. The J gene is TRBJ1-1, the V gene TRBV29-1; D is unresolved. This clonotype was sampled from a woman in her 70s with acute or convalescent COVID-19. CDR3 residues: CSVEDVWSPGTEAFF. Written as DNA, the CDR3 is TGCAGCGTTGAAGATGTTTGGAGCCCGGGCACTGAAGCTTTCTTT.